The 27 T cell receptor beta chains below all came from one sample that was sequenced in a study of blood T cell repertoires in COVID-19. Assay used: immunoSEQ multiplex PCR; TCRdb lists only in-frame clones, some missing. This repertoire shows approximately 240,000 clones, around nine tenths found once; its top ten account for 2% to 2.5%. The sequencing input was peripheral blood. All receptors derive from a woman aged 40 to 50 who had recovered from COVID-19.

This clone was counted a single time. This chain connects TRBV12-3 or TRBV12-4 to TRBJ2-1; TRBD1 aligns across 7 bases. The trim removed 6 bases at V and 7 bases at J, leaving 6 bases unmatched. The CDR3 covers 13 residues. CDR3 nucleotide sequence: TGTGCCAGCAGGAGACAGGGCGCAAATGAGCAGTTCTTC. Translated: CASRRQGANEQFF.

The chain uses TRBV7-9 and TRBJ2-5; 10 positions match TRBD2. V trimming: 0 bases; J trimming: 4 bases; junction bases outside the gene matches: 5. Looked up from germline, CDR1 is SEHNR and CDR2 is FQNEAQ (reference sequence). The CDR3 is made up of 16 amino acids. CDR3 region: CASSLARAGGRETQYF. In nucleotides, the CDR3 is TGTGCCAGCAGCTTAGCCCGAGCGGGGGGGCGAGAGACCCAGTACTTC.

The V call is TRBV6-2 or TRBV6-3, the J call TRBJ2-7; D possibly corresponds to TRBD2 (6 bases). CDR3 size: 15 residues. Trimming took 5 bases from V and 2 from J, leaving 16 bases between them. CDR1 is MNHEY, CDR2 SVGEGT, per germline. CDR3 sequence reads: CASSGRDFPPYEQYF. DNA of the CDR3: TGTGCCAGCAGTGGAAGGGACTTCCCTCCCTACGAGCAGTACTTC.

DNA of the CDR3: TGCAGTGCTAGTCGATCAGGGACTCCCCAGGGCAATCAGCCCCAGCATTTT. This gives the protein CSASRSGTPQGNQPQHF. V and J are TRBV20-1 and TRBJ1-5, with D possibly matching TRBD1 (5 bases). Trimming shortened V by 3 bases and J by 2 bases, and 20 bases separated the two germline ends. Germline CDR1 DFQATT, CDR2 SNEGSKA (reference sequence). CDR3 size: 17 residues.

The CDR3 protein is CASSPGLDTDTQYF. In DNA, the CDR3 is TGTGCCAGCAGCCCGGGACTGGATACAGATACGCAGTATTTT. The rearrangement joins TRBV7-2 to TRBJ2-3; perhaps TRBD2 as D (6 bases). V lost 5 bases to trimming and J lost 3 bases, with 12 bases between them. From germline, CDR1 is SGHTA and CDR2 FQGNSA. CDR3 length: 14 amino acids.

This chain uses TRBV28 with TRBJ1-5; 11 bases are shared with TRBD1. The CDR3 covers 17 residues. V shed 7 bases and J 0 bases; nucleotides not matched to a gene: 8. Per germline, CDR1 MDHEN and CDR2 SYDVKM. The CDR3 nucleotides read TGTGCCAGCAAGGGACAGGGGGGCATCTATAGCAATCAGCCCCAGCATTTT. As protein: CASKGQGGIYSNQPQHF.

V usage is TRBV19 and J usage is TRBJ1-4, with TRBD1 matching over 8 bases. After removal of 5 bases from V and 8 bases from J, the junction contained 7 bases not matched to a gene. Germline V gene data show CDR1 as LNHDA and CDR2 as SQIVND (reference sequence). This CDR3 spans 14 amino acids. The CDR3 is CASSAQGAREKLFF. CDR3 coding DNA: TGTGCCAGTAGTGCCCAGGGGGCTAGAGAAAAACTGTTTTTT.

V usage is TRBV10-3 and J usage is TRBJ2-3; possible D gene TRBD2, 7 bases. CDR3 length: 16 amino acids. CDR1 is ENHRY, CDR2 SYGVKD, per germline. With 6 bases removed from V and 4 bases from J, the gap between germline ends came to 20 bases. Here the CDR3 reads CAISRGGQGSADTQYF. The CDR3 nucleotides read TGTGCCATCAGCCGCGGGGGCCAAGGATCGGCAGATACGCAGTATTTT.

V is TRBV19 and J is TRBJ2-7; 9 bases are a match to TRBD1. Germline CDR1 reads LNHDA; CDR2 reads SQIVND (reference sequence). Trimming took 3 bases from V and 1 from J; bases not matched to a gene: 4. This CDR3 comprises 15 residues. CDR3 DNA: TGTGCCAGTAGTATCGGGACAGGGATATCCTACGAGCAGTACTTC. This translates into CASSIGTGISYEQYF.

This chain joins TRBV11-3 and TRBJ2-5; TRBD2 matches at 8 bases. The CDR3 totals 18 residues. The V segment lost 2 bases and the J segment 0 bases; nucleotides outside the gene matches: 11. Germline V gene data show CDR1 as SGHNT and CDR2 as YENEEA. The CDR3 DNA sequence: TGTGCCAGCAGCTTAAGTGCGGGGGGACCGCTGTACCAAGAGACCCAGTACTTC. Translation: CASSLSAGGPLYQETQYF. Combining the CDR3 with reference TRBV11-3 and TRBJ2-5 gives the whole variable domain EAGVVQSPRYKIIEKKQPVAFWCNPISGHNTLYWYLQNLGQGPELLIRYENEEAVDDSQLPKDRFSAERLKGVDSTLKIQPAELGDSAVYLCASSLSAGGPLYQETQYFGPGTRLLVL.

The V and J genes are TRBV18 and TRBJ1-5, with 8 bases lining up with TRBD1. The CDR3 runs 16 residues. Trimming cost V 5 bases and J 6 bases; bases outside gene matches: 12. CDR1 KGHSH and CDR2 LQKENI come from the germline V gene. CDR3 sequence reads: CASSSDRGVKSQPQHF. CDR3 DNA: TGTGCCAGCTCATCCGACAGGGGCGTGAAGAGTCAGCCCCAGCATTTT.

The chain couples TRBV29-1 to TRBJ1-2; 8 bases match TRBD1. With 4 bases clipped from V and 2 bases from J, the junction kept 0 bases outside the gene matches. The CDR3 is made up of 12 amino acids. Germline loops: CDR1 SQVTM, CDR2 ANQGSEA. In DNA form, the CDR3 reads TGCAGCGTTGGGGACAGGAACTATGGCTACACCTTC. Translated: CSVGDRNYGYTF.

A single count supports this clone. The V call is TRBV15, the J call TRBJ1-2; 9 bases line up with TRBD1. Germline assignment: CDR1 LNHNV and CDR2 YYDKDF (reference sequence). The junction had 14 bases not matched to a gene; V was cut back by 0 bases and J by 6 bases. This CDR3 spans 18 amino acids. CDR3 in amino acids: CATSRDRTGDREGDGYTF. In DNA form, the CDR3 reads TGTGCCACCAGCAGAGATCGGACGGGGGACAGGGAGGGCGATGGCTACACCTTC.

DNA for the CDR3: TGTGCCCGCGGGACTGCCTACAATGAGCAGTTCTTC. Translated, it gives CARGTAYNEQFF. The V gene is TRBV30, the J gene TRBJ2-1; a possible D gene is TRBD2 (6 bases). This CDR3 contains 12 residues. In germline, CDR1 is GTSNPN, CDR2 SVGIG (reference sequence). V dropped 8 bases and J dropped 2 bases, with 10 bases sitting between them.

For the CDR3, the DNA is TGCGCCAGCAGCCAAGACTCGGCGACAGGGAATCCCTTTGGAGAGCAGTACTTC. Amino acids: CASSQDSATGNPFGEQYF. This chain links TRBV4-3 with TRBJ2-7; 7 bases are a match to TRBD1. This CDR3 has 18 amino acids. V shed 0 bases and J 7 bases; nucleotides not matched to a gene: 18. Germline CDR1 LGHNA, CDR2 YSLEER.

This clone was seen only once. The CDR3 DNA reads as TGTGCCAGTAGTATAAATCGGGGTTACTACAATGAGCAGTTCTTC. It is translated as CASSINRGYYNEQFF. The rearrangement joins TRBV19 to TRBJ2-1; TRBD2 is a possible D gene (5 bases). Trimming left V 2 bases short and J 3 bases short, with 11 bases between. The germline CDR1 and CDR2 sequences are LNHDA and SQIVND (reference sequence). The CDR3 runs to 15 residues.

The V gene is TRBV4-1, the J gene TRBJ2-5; 9 nucleotides match TRBD1. Germline loops: CDR1 MGHRA, CDR2 YSYEKL. This CDR3 has 15 amino acids. J lost 3 bases, V lost 1 base, and 3 bases had no gene match. The CDR3 loop is CASSQGDRDEETQYF. The CDR3 coding sequence is TGCGCCAGCAGCCAAGGGGACAGGGACGAAGAGACCCAGTACTTC.

The chain has TRBV5-1 and TRBJ1-2; no firm D call. CDR1 is SGHRS, CDR2 YFSETQ, per germline. Trimming took 5 bases from V and 5 from J, leaving 16 bases between them. This CDR3 region has 14 residues. This CDR3 is CASSLSQVWYGYTF. The CDR3 bases are TGCGCCAGCAGTTTGTCCCAGGTTTGGTATGGCTACACCTTC. The complete variable domain, with remaining parts taken from reference TRBV5-1 and TRBJ1-2, reads KAGVTQTPRYLIKTRGQQVTLSCSPISGHRSVSWYQQTPGQGLQFLFEYFSETQRNKGNFPGRFSGRQFSNSRSEMNVSTLELGDSALYLCASSLSQVWYGYTFGSGTRLTVV.

This chain links TRBV28 with TRBJ2-7; 9 bases are a match to TRBD1. CDR1 and CDR2 (germline): MDHEN, SYDVKM. This CDR3 has 14 residues. After removal of 3 bases from V and 3 bases from J, the junction contained 3 bases not matched to a gene. CDR3 nucleotide sequence: TGTGCCAGCAGTTTTGGGGACAGGGACTACGAGCAGTACTTC. Residues: CASSFGDRDYEQYF.

The DNA of the CDR3 is TGTGCCACCAGTGATTTTACCCCTGACGGGAACTATGGCTACACCTTC. Residues: CATSDFTPDGNYGYTF. The chain employs TRBV24-1 and TRBJ1-2; D call uncertain. CDR3 length: 16 residues. Per the germline V gene, CDR1 is KGHDR and CDR2 is SFDVKD. The V and J ends lost 1 base and 2 bases respectively, with 13 bases between them.

The chain uses TRBV28 and TRBJ1-1; D gene uncertain. Trimming stripped 6 bases from V and 5 bases from J, with 13 bases between. Germline CDR1 and CDR2: MDHEN and SYDVKM. This CDR3 spans 13 amino acids. CDR3 region: CASRAHFRTEAFF. CDR3 in DNA: TGTGCCAGCAGGGCCCACTTCAGGACTGAAGCTTTCTTT.

This chain uses TRBV12-5 with TRBJ1-1; 8 positions match TRBD1. V gave up 6 bases and J gave up 2 bases; unmatched junction bases: 11. CDR3 length: 16 residues. Germline V lookup: CDR1 LGHNT, CDR2 FRNRAP. As DNA, the CDR3 is TGTGCTAGTGGGACGGGACAGGTAGGAGACAACACTGAAGCTTTCTTT. As protein: CASGTGQVGDNTEAFF.

The rearrangement joins TRBV6-4 to TRBJ1-6, with D unclear. The V gene lost 2 bases and the J gene lost 10 bases, with 15 bases spanning the gap. There are 15 residues in the CDR3. Germline CDR1 and CDR2: MRHNA and SNTAGT. The CDR3 here is CASSDGNSGFSPLHF. CDR3 nucleotides: TGTGCCAGCAGTGACGGTAATTCAGGATTCTCACCCCTCCACTTT.

CDR3 sequence reads: CASWAGGFEQFF. CDR3 coding DNA: TGTGCCAGCTGGGCCGGGGGGTTTGAGCAGTTCTTC. The chain joins TRBV2 to TRBJ2-1; 7 bases fit TRBD2. V shed 8 bases and J 9 bases; nucleotides not matched to a gene: 7. CDR1 SNHLY and CDR2 FYNNEI come from the germline V gene. CDR3 length equals 12 residues.

The table lists this clone with a few counts. The gene calls are TRBV6-6 and TRBJ1-2, with a tentative D call TRBD1 (6 bases). The CDR3 runs 14 residues. Germline V gene lookup returns CDR1 MNHNY and CDR2 SVGAGI (reference sequence). The V end lost 6 bases, the J end lost 6 bases, and 17 bases lay between the germline ends. The CDR3 DNA sequence: TGTGCCAGCAGAGTCGCGACGGGGGGCGATGGCTACACCTTC. Protein product: CASRVATGGDGYTF.

This chain connects TRBV15 to TRBJ2-1, with D maybe TRBD2 (7 bases). CDR3 length: 15 residues. Trimming pared 4 bases from V and 2 bases from J, leaving 12 bases between. Germline CDR1 and CDR2: LNHNV and YYDKDF (reference sequence). CDR3 DNA: TGTGCCACCAGCATGGCGGGGGCGGCCTACAATGAGCAGTTCTTC. Translating it yields CATSMAGAAYNEQFF.

The rearrangement joins TRBV6-5 to TRBJ2-1, with D possibly being TRBD2 (5 bases). The V end lost 2 bases, the J end lost 4 bases, and 6 bases lay between the germline ends. The CDR3 is 13 residues long. The V gene's germline CDR1 is MNHEY and CDR2 SVGAGI. For the CDR3, the DNA is TGTGCCAGCAGTTACGCGGGTTACAATGAGCAGTTCTTC. Protein sequence: CASSYAGYNEQFF.